Listed here are 29 T cell receptor beta chains from one sample, sequenced in a study of blood T cells in healthy people across ages. A J-beta primer mix and a sample-barcoded 5' primer were used in a second PCR of about 7 to 12 cycles. TCRdb ran MiXCR on the 5' RACE reads and lists one entry per CDR3 protein. The sample carries about 640,000 distinct CDR3 sequences, roughly three fifths recorded once. Sequenced: blood. The source is a man aged 55 to 70 in good health.

The V call is TRBV20-1, the J call TRBJ2-1; 8 bases agree with TRBD1. Trimming at V came to 3 bases and at J to 12 bases, leaving 16 bases not matched to a gene. Germline V lookup: CDR1 DFQATT, CDR2 SNEGSKA (reference sequence). The CDR3 loop spans 15 amino acids. The CDR3 region is CSARGTGRWIVAQFF. As DNA, the CDR3 is TGCAGTGCTAGGGGGACAGGCCGGTGGATTGTGGCGCAGTTCTTC.

This clonotype turned up a few times. The rearrangement uses TRBV15 and TRBJ2-7; 11 nucleotides match TRBD1. The germline V gene encodes CDR1 LNHNV and CDR2 YYDKDF (reference sequence). CDR3 length: 15 residues. Unmatched junction bases numbered 5, after V lost 4 bases and J lost 3 bases. The CDR3 region is CATSIAGQGGYEQYF. Here the CDR3 DNA reads TGTGCCACCAGCATTGCGGGACAGGGGGGCTACGAGCAGTACTTC. Filled out from reference TRBV15 and TRBJ2-7, the complete variable domain reads DAMVIQNPRYQVTQFGKPVTLSCSQTLNHNVMYWYQQKSSQAPKLLFHYYDKDFNNEADTPDNFQSRRPNTSFCFLDIRSPGLGDTAMYLCATSIAGQGGYEQYFGPGTRLTVT.

The genes are TRBV9 and TRBJ1-2; 7 positions match TRBD1. CDR3 size: 15 residues. In germline, CDR1 is SGDLS, CDR2 YYNGEE. With 0 bases clipped from V and 4 bases from J, the junction kept 6 bases outside the gene matches. This chain's CDR3 is CASSVGDSLSYGYTF. DNA of the CDR3: TGTGCCAGCAGCGTAGGGGACAGTTTATCCTATGGCTACACCTTC.

The chain joins TRBV20-1 to TRBJ2-5; D remains ambiguous. CDR1 is DFQATT and CDR2 is SNEGSKA in the germline V gene (reference sequence). Trimming removed 5 bases from V and 4 bases from J, with 17 bases in between. The CDR3 contains 14 residues. CDR3 nucleotide sequence: TGCAGTGCTTCCCTCAGCTCCACCAGAGAGACCCAGTACTTC. Translation: CSASLSSTRETQYF.

The CDR3 DNA is TGTGCCAGCAGTTATCGGGGCTATAATTCACCCCTCCACTTT. Translation gives CASSYRGYNSPLHF. V gene TRBV12-3 or TRBV12-4 combines with J gene TRBJ1-6; D is ambiguous. The length of the CDR3 is 14 residues. V was cut by 4 bases and J by 3 bases, with 7 bases left in between.

The chain is built from TRBV4-3 and TRBJ1-6; D gene ambiguous. The germline V and J ends were trimmed by 3 bases and 4 bases, with 13 bases remaining between them. CDR1 is LGHNA, CDR2 YSLEER, per germline. The CDR3 runs to 16 residues. CDR3 DNA: TGCGCCAGCAGCCAGTATTATGGGCAGTATAATTCACCCCTCCACTTT. This translates into CASSQYYGQYNSPLHF.

In its sample, this clonotype was seen a few times. The chain joins TRBV29-1 to TRBJ2-1, with TRBD1 identical over 7 bases. Unmatched junction bases numbered 7, after V lost 1 base and J lost 4 bases. The V gene's germline CDR1 is SQVTM and CDR2 ANQGSEA. The CDR3 spans 15 residues. CDR3 DNA: TGCAGCGTTGAAGTATGGGACAGCCAGTACAATGAGCAGTTCTTC. Translating it yields CSVEVWDSQYNEQFF.

The genes are TRBV6-1 and TRBJ1-5; D may be TRBD1 (6 bases). In germline, CDR1 is MNHNS, CDR2 SASEGT. This CDR3 contains 16 residues. Deletions cut 2 bases from V and 7 bases from J, with 18 bases between. CDR3 loop: CASSELRTGTGQPQHF. The CDR3 nucleotides read TGTGCCAGCAGTGAACTGCGAACAGGGACGGGGCAGCCCCAGCATTTT.

This clonotype was seen a handful of times. The CDR3 loop is CSATQGATYEQYF. The CDR3 region has the DNA TGCAGTGCTACACAGGGGGCAACCTACGAGCAGTACTTC. V is TRBV20-1 and J is TRBJ2-7; 9 nucleotides align to TRBD1. The germline gives CDR1 DFQATT, CDR2 SNEGSKA (reference sequence). The CDR3 consists of 13 residues. J gave up 2 bases and V 4 bases, and 3 bases lay outside the gene matches.

This clonotype has more than one count but fewer than ten. The chain couples TRBV6-1 to TRBJ2-1; a weak D match, TRBD2 (5 bases). CDR3 length: 14 amino acids. Trimming stripped 6 bases from V and 2 bases from J, with 11 bases between. The V gene's germline CDR1 is MNHNS and CDR2 SASEGT. The CDR3 bases are TGTGCCAGCAGACCGCTAGCTCCCTACAATGAGCAGTTCTTC. Protein sequence: CASRPLAPYNEQFF.

The gene calls are TRBV2 and TRBJ1-2; D is unclear. The CDR3 is 14 residues long. V lost 5 bases and J 8 bases, leaving 18 bases between the germline ends. Germline assignment: CDR1 SNHLY and CDR2 FYNNEI. CDR3 bases: TGTGCCAGCAGTATTTCGGCGGCGGTCGGAGGCTACACCTTC. Translated: CASSISAAVGGYTF.

This clonotype was picked up a small number of times. This chain connects TRBV24-1 to TRBJ2-5, with D perhaps given as TRBD1 or TRBD2 (6 bases each). From germline, CDR1 is KGHDR and CDR2 SFDVKD. Trimming removed 2 bases from V and 5 bases from J, with 11 bases in between. The CDR3 loop spans 14 amino acids. The CDR3 protein is CATSDSGGEETQYF. Written as DNA, the CDR3 is TGTGCCACCAGTGATTCCGGGGGCGAGGAGACCCAGTACTTC.

This clonotype came up a few times. This chain uses TRBV12-3 or TRBV12-4 with TRBJ1-1; 10 nucleotides align to TRBD1. This CDR3 has 15 amino acids. Unmatched junction bases numbered 8, after V lost 5 bases and J lost 5 bases. The CDR3 reads CASSKFDRGQTEAFF. CDR3 DNA: TGTGCCAGCAGTAAATTTGACAGGGGGCAAACTGAAGCTTTCTTT.

In this sample, this clonotype turned up a few times. J is TRBJ2-5 and V is TRBV5-1, with D perhaps TRBD1 (6 bases). From germline, CDR1 is SGHRS and CDR2 YFSETQ. This CDR3 contains 17 residues. The V end was cut by 0 bases, the J end by 3 bases, with 18 bases between. The CDR3 DNA follows: TGCGCCAGCAGCTTGGGTTATCTGTCAGGGGCAGAAGAGACCCAGTACTTC. This sequence encodes CASSLGYLSGAEETQYF.

The chain employs TRBV9 and TRBJ2-4; D gene uncertain. Per the germline V gene, CDR1 is SGDLS and CDR2 is YYNGEE. V dropped 2 bases and J dropped 13 bases, with 10 bases sitting between them. This CDR3 is built from 11 residues. CDR3 amino acids: CASSVQDEQYF. Written as DNA, the CDR3 is TGTGCCAGCAGCGTCCAGGATGAGCAGTACTTC. Drawing the rest from reference TRBV9 and TRBJ2-4, the complete variable domain is DSGVTQTPKHLITATGQRVTLRCSPRSGDLSVYWYQQSLDQGLQFLIQYYNGEERAKGNILERFSAQQFPDLHSELNLSSLELGDSALYFCASSVQDEQYFGAGTRLSVL.

The gene calls are TRBV12-3 or TRBV12-4 and TRBJ2-5, with 7 positions matching TRBD1. V trimming: 6 bases; J trimming: 5 bases; junction bases outside the gene matches: 9. The CDR3 loop spans 14 amino acids. In nucleotides, the CDR3 is TGTGCCAGCAGCAACTCCGACAGGGATGAGACCCAGTACTTC. It is translated as CASSNSDRDETQYF.

The genes are TRBV7-8 and TRBJ1-4; no clear D. Trimming took off 5 bases at V and 4 bases at J, with 11 bases between the two ends. This CDR3 comprises 14 residues. Germline V CDR1 and CDR2: SGHVS, FQNEAQ. This CDR3 is CASSPHQVNEKLFF. CDR3 in DNA: TGTGCCAGCAGCCCCCACCAGGTTAATGAAAAACTGTTTTTT.

This chain links TRBV4-2 with TRBJ2-5; TRBD1 agrees at 8 bases. The junction had 16 bases not matched to a gene; V was cut back by 2 bases and J by 5 bases. The CDR3 is 18 residues long. Germline CDR1 reads LGHNA; CDR2 reads YNFKEQ. CDR3 protein: CASSQLGQGDSKWETQYF. CDR3 bases: TGTGCCAGCAGCCAACTTGGACAGGGAGATTCGAAGTGGGAGACCCAGTACTTC.

J is TRBJ2-2 and V is TRBV24-1; the D call may be TRBD1 or TRBD2 (5 bases each). V lost 0 bases and J lost 6, with 13 bases in between. The CDR3 has 16 amino acids. Germline CDR1 and CDR2: KGHDR and SFDVKD. The CDR3 DNA follows: TGTGCCACCAGTGATTTGAGAGGGGTTGGTCCCGGGGAGCTGTTTTTT. Its translation is CATSDLRGVGPGELFF.

This sequence joins TRBV19 and TRBJ2-6; D may be TRBD2 (6 bases). V lost 7 bases to trimming and J lost 0 bases, with 10 bases between them. The CDR3 spans 15 residues. Per the germline V gene, CDR1 is LNHDA and CDR2 is SQIVND (reference sequence). CDR3 residues: CASKTGVSGANVLTF. As DNA, the CDR3 is TGTGCCAGTAAAACGGGGGTCTCTGGGGCCAACGTCCTGACTTTC.

This rearrangement joins TRBV6-5 to TRBJ1-5; possibly TRBD1 for D (6 bases). The CDR3 length is 16 residues. Per the germline V gene, CDR1 is MNHEY and CDR2 is SVGAGI. The V end lost 0 bases, the J end lost 6 bases, and 15 bases lay between the germline ends. The CDR3 sequence: CASSYSNPGGGQPQHF. In DNA form, the CDR3 reads TGTGCCAGCAGTTACTCGAATCCGGGGGGCGGTCAGCCCCAGCATTTT.

The chain links TRBV20-1 to TRBJ2-5, with a possible D match to TRBD1 (5 bases). The CDR3 runs 16 residues. V was cut by 0 bases and J by 2 bases, with 16 bases left in between. The germline CDR1 and CDR2 sequences are DFQATT and SNEGSKA (reference sequence). The CDR3 loop reads CSAREGAARSQETQYF. CDR3 DNA: TGCAGTGCTAGAGAAGGGGCGGCCAGGAGTCAAGAGACCCAGTACTTC.

The chain joins TRBV4-2 to TRBJ2-3; D is unresolved. This CDR3 is 15 amino acids long. Germline values: CDR1 LGHNA, CDR2 YNFKEQ. V was clipped by 1 base and J by 0 bases, with 8 bases between them. The CDR3 DNA reads TGTGCCAGCAGCCAAGGGTCAGTTAGCACAGATACGCAGTATTTT. Residues: CASSQGSVSTDTQYF.

The chain joins TRBV5-1 to TRBJ1-2, with a tentative D call TRBD1 (5 bases). CDR1 is SGHRS and CDR2 is YFSETQ in the germline V gene. V was clipped by 6 bases and J by 6 bases, with 15 bases between them. This CDR3 has 13 residues. The CDR3 coding sequence is TGCGCCAGCACCTGGGGGGGACCAAATGGCTACACCTTC. This gives the protein CASTWGGPNGYTF.

The chain uses TRBV28 and TRBJ2-3; 7 nucleotides match TRBD1. Germline V gene sequence: CDR1 MDHEN, CDR2 SYDVKM. V shed 2 bases, J shed 0 bases, and the junction held 8 bases outside the gene matches. The CDR3 contains 17 residues. The CDR3 here is CASSLKGQFYSTDTQYF. The CDR3 nucleotides read TGTGCCAGCAGTTTAAAGGGACAGTTTTATAGCACAGATACGCAGTATTTT.

This clonotype was seen at least ten times. V usage is TRBV6-2 or TRBV6-3 and J usage is TRBJ1-2, with a tentative D call TRBD1 (6 bases). The V and J ends lost 6 bases and 2 bases respectively, with 10 bases between them. The CDR3 runs to 13 residues. The germline V gene encodes CDR1 MNHEY and CDR2 SVGEGT. CDR3 nucleotides: TGTGCCAGCAGGCGACAGGCAAACTATGGCTACACCTTC. This gives the protein CASRRQANYGYTF.

CDR3 sequence reads: CASSLVGTSGMDEQFF. The CDR3 nucleotides read TGTGCCAGCAGCTTAGTTGGGACTAGCGGAATGGATGAGCAGTTCTTC. The chain employs TRBV7-2 and TRBJ2-1; TRBD2 agrees at 11 bases. The CDR3 is 16 amino acids. From germline, CDR1 is SGHTA and CDR2 FQGNSA. The trim removed 1 base at V and 8 bases at J, leaving 7 bases unmatched. Full variable domain (rest looked up from reference TRBV7-2 and TRBJ2-1): GAGVSQSPSNKVTEKGKDVELRCDPISGHTALYWYRQSLGQGLEFLIYFQGNSAPDKSGLPSDRFSAERTGGSVSTLTIQRTQQEDSAVYLCASSLVGTSGMDEQFFGPGTRLTVL.

This clonotype was recorded a few times. The rearrangement links TRBV7-9 to TRBJ2-5; TRBD1 or TRBD2 may be the D gene (5 bases each). CDR3 length: 17 amino acids. V lost 5 bases and J 2 bases, leaving 21 bases between the germline ends. CDR1 and CDR2 (germline): SEHNR, FQNEAQ (reference sequence). The CDR3 bases are TGTGCCAGCAGCCCAGGACTCAGGGTAATCCGTCAAGAGACCCAGTACTTC. Translation: CASSPGLRVIRQETQYF. Drawing the rest from reference TRBV7-9 and TRBJ2-5, the complete variable domain is DTGVSQNPRHKITKRGQNVTFRCDPISEHNRLYWYRQTLGQGPEFLTYFQNEAQLEKSRLLSDRFSAERPKGSFSTLEIQRTEQGDSAMYLCASSPGLRVIRQETQYFGPGTRLLVL.

V is TRBV13 and J is TRBJ1-6; 8 bases fit TRBD1. The trim removed 5 bases at V and 10 bases at J, leaving 7 bases unmatched. The CDR3 length is 14 residues. Germline V CDR1 and CDR2: PRHDT, FYEKMQ (reference sequence). Here the CDR3 DNA reads TGTGCCAGCAGCCCTGACAGGGGATTATCACCCCTCCACTTT. This translates into CASSPDRGLSPLHF.